One and the same sample provided the 30 T cell receptor beta chains below, sequenced in a study of blood T cell repertoires in COVID-19 (TCRdb year 2020). Library prep was done by the immunoSEQ multiplex PCR assay. Drawn from immuneACCESS, this table holds only the in-frame rearrangements with V and J called that TCRdb kept. Clones are partly lost; checked studies trace under half to an unresolved V gene and leave the rest unexplained. The sample table records about 200,000 clones; around four fifths of these occur just once. The leading ten clones occupy 2.5% to 3.5% of the sample. The sample consisted of peripheral blood. Every receptor here comes from a woman aged 80 or over with active or convalescent COVID-19.

This sequence joins TRBV6-1 and TRBJ1-2, with D possibly matching TRBD1 (5 bases). The germline V and J ends were trimmed by 0 bases and 7 bases, with 9 bases remaining between them. Germline V gene lookup returns CDR1 MNHNS and CDR2 SASEGT. The length of the CDR3 is 13 residues. The CDR3 here is CASSEAFRGGYTF. The CDR3 bases are TGTGCCAGCAGTGAAGCGTTTAGGGGTGGCTACACCTTC.

In its sample, this clone was seen once. V and J are TRBV4-2 and TRBJ2-7; 8 positions agree with TRBD2. In germline, CDR1 is LGHNA, CDR2 YNFKEQ. The trim removed 4 bases at V and 2 bases at J, leaving 7 bases unmatched. The CDR3 is made up of 15 amino acids. CDR3 coding DNA: TGTGCCAGCAGCCGACGGGGGGGAGACACCTACGAGCAGTACTTC. It yields the protein CASSRRGGDTYEQYF.

The chain uses TRBV19 and TRBJ1-1, with a weak D call TRBD1 (6 bases). CDR3 length: 17 residues. V was trimmed by 2 bases and J by 2 bases, leaving 18 bases between them. The germline V gene encodes CDR1 LNHDA and CDR2 SQIVND (reference sequence). The CDR3 nucleotides are TGTGCCAGTAGTATAATTGATACAGGGAATTATAACACTGAAGCTTTCTTT. It translates to CASSIIDTGNYNTEAFF.

The chain carries TRBV9 and TRBJ2-5; TRBD1 is a possible D gene (5 bases). This CDR3 contains 14 residues. Germline loops: CDR1 SGDLS, CDR2 YYNGEE. V gave up 4 bases and J gave up 3 bases, with 13 bases separating them. Here the CDR3 DNA reads TGTGCCAGCAGCTCCGGATTAGGGGAAGAGACCCAGTACTTC. It encodes CASSSGLGEETQYF.

The CDR3 DNA is TGTGCCAGCGCGAAGACAGTAGTCTCTGAAGCTTTCTTT. Residues: CASAKTVVSEAFF. This rearrangement joins TRBV7-9 to TRBJ1-1, with D perhaps TRBD1 (5 bases). The CDR3 consists of 13 residues. The germline V gene encodes CDR1 SEHNR and CDR2 FQNEAQ (reference sequence). The V end lost 8 bases, the J end lost 6 bases, and 16 bases lay between the germline ends.

This clone was counted between two and nine times. The rearrangement joins TRBV29-1 to TRBJ1-3; D gene ambiguous. The germline V and J ends were trimmed by 2 bases and 4 bases, with 15 bases remaining between them. The CDR3 spans 15 residues. CDR1 and CDR2 (germline): SQVTM, ANQGSEA. CDR3 sequence: CSVEIRELGGNTIYF. The DNA of the CDR3 is TGCAGCGTTGAAATCCGGGAGCTTGGGGGAAACACCATATATTTT.

The DNA of the CDR3 is TGTGCCACCAGTGATTTTACAGGGACCACAGATACGCAGTATTTT. It is translated as CATSDFTGTTDTQYF. The chain carries TRBV24-1 and TRBJ2-3; a weak D match, TRBD1 (6 bases). V lost 1 base and J lost 2, with 9 bases in between. This CDR3 is 15 amino acids long. Germline V gene lookup returns CDR1 KGHDR and CDR2 SFDVKD.

A few counts support this clone. The chain uses TRBV29-1 and TRBJ2-7, with 11 bases lining up with TRBD1. Germline CDR1 and CDR2: SQVTM and ANQGSEA. The CDR3 length is 12 residues. J gave up 6 bases and V 4 bases, and 2 bases lay outside the gene matches. CDR3 bases: TGCAGCGTTGTCGGGACAGGGGGCGAGCAGTACTTC. Protein product: CSVVGTGGEQYF.

The chain recombines TRBV18 with TRBJ1-1; possibly TRBD1 for D (6 bases). Germline V gene sequence: CDR1 KGHSH, CDR2 LQKENI. Trimming left V 2 bases short and J 11 bases short, with 9 bases between. The CDR3 consists of 11 residues. CDR3 sequence reads: CASSPDTGAFF. The CDR3, as DNA: TGTGCCAGCTCACCAGACACAGGGGCTTTCTTT.

This chain joins TRBV19 and TRBJ1-5; tentative D call: TRBD1 (5 bases). This CDR3 is built from 16 residues. CDR1 and CDR2 from the germline V gene are LNHDA and SQIVND (reference sequence). The germline V and J ends were trimmed by 8 bases and 6 bases, with 23 bases remaining between them. CDR3 bases: TGTGCCAGTTGTCGGTTGGCGGGGACGGACACTCAGCCCCAGCATTTT. Its translation: CASCRLAGTDTQPQHF.

This clone was observed a single time. The chain recombines TRBV27 with TRBJ1-5; D gene ambiguous. The CDR3 runs 16 residues. Looked up from germline, CDR1 is MNHEY and CDR2 is SMNVEV (reference sequence). Trimming removed 3 bases at V and 0 bases at J, with 12 bases between. This CDR3 reads CASSFSGGYSNQPQHF. The CDR3 bases are TGTGCCAGCAGTTTTTCCGGTGGTTATAGCAATCAGCCCCAGCATTTT.

The J gene is TRBJ1-1, the V gene TRBV5-1; 9 nucleotides line up with TRBD1. This CDR3 region has 14 residues. J lost 0 bases, V lost 7 bases, and 4 bases had no gene match. The germline CDR1 and CDR2 sequences are SGHRS and YFSETQ. The CDR3 bases are TGCGCCAGCCGAGGGGACAGGGTGAACACTGAAGCTTTCTTT. Translated, it gives CASRGDRVNTEAFF.

The genes are TRBV7-9 and TRBJ2-7, with 9 bases aligning to TRBD1. There are 14 residues in the CDR3. With V trimmed by 1 base and J by 7 bases, 5 bases remained unmatched. Germline V gene data show CDR1 as SEHNR and CDR2 as FQNEAQ (reference sequence). This CDR3 reads CASSLEQGAREQYF. The CDR3 nucleotides read TGTGCCAGCAGCTTAGAACAGGGGGCGAGAGAGCAGTACTTC.

Worth noting for this clone: Given a much more abundant clone one base away, this may be a read error. J is TRBJ2-1 and V is TRBV9; weak D call: TRBD2 (5 bases). Germline CDR1 SGDLS, CDR2 YYNGEE. The CDR3 extends over 13 amino acids. CDR3 amino acids: CASSASSYNEQLF. DNA of the CDR3: TGTGCCAGCAGCGCTAGCTCCTACAATGAGCAGCTCTTC.

The chain has TRBV28 and TRBJ1-1, with 7 bases that match TRBD1. The trim removed 6 bases at V and 0 bases at J, leaving 7 bases unmatched. This CDR3 contains 15 residues. Germline V gives CDR1 MDHEN, CDR2 SYDVKM. CDR3 residues: CASSSWTGLNTEAFF. CDR3 DNA sequence: TGTGCCAGCAGCTCCTGGACAGGTTTGAACACTGAAGCTTTCTTT.

The V call is TRBV27, the J call TRBJ2-1; TRBD2 matches 11 bases. The CDR3 contains 17 residues. Germline V gene sequence: CDR1 MNHEY, CDR2 SMNVEV (reference sequence). The junction had 8 bases not matched to a gene; V was cut back by 2 bases and J by 5 bases. The CDR3 loop is CASSLPPLAGGNNEQFF. CDR3 nucleotides: TGTGCCAGCAGTTTACCCCCCTTAGCGGGGGGGAACAATGAGCAGTTCTTC.

The gene calls are TRBV12-3 or TRBV12-4 and TRBJ2-2; D remains unclear. V lost 2 bases, J lost 5 bases, and 6 bases lay in between. This CDR3 is 13 amino acids long. The CDR3 here is CASSLSVTGELFF. The CDR3, as DNA: TGTGCCAGCAGTTTATCGGTTACCGGGGAGCTGTTTTTT.

The CDR3 protein is CASSFSTDTQYF. As DNA, the CDR3 is TGTGCCAGCAGTTTCTCGACAGATACGCAGTATTTT. The chain joins TRBV12-3 or TRBV12-4 to TRBJ2-3; no clear D gene. V lost 3 bases, J lost 3 bases, and 4 bases lay in between. The CDR3 has 12 residues.

V is TRBV7-9 and J is TRBJ2-1; 9 bases agree with TRBD1. The CDR3 sequence is 14 residues long. The V and J ends lost 2 bases and 6 bases, in that order; junction bases with no gene match: 2. Germline V gives CDR1 SEHNR, CDR2 FQNEAQ (reference sequence). The CDR3 nucleotides read TGTGCCAGCAGCTTATCACAGGGGGCCAATGAGCAGTTCTTC. Translated, it gives CASSLSQGANEQFF.

This chain connects TRBV11-2 to TRBJ1-2; maybe TRBD1 (6 bases). The length of the CDR3 is 15 residues. Germline values: CDR1 SGHAT, CDR2 FQNNGV. V lost 1 base and J 6 bases, leaving 15 bases between the germline ends. This chain's CDR3 is CASSLGAGGADGYTF. The CDR3 DNA sequence: TGTGCCAGCAGCTTAGGGGCGGGGGGCGCGGATGGCTACACCTTC.

The V call is TRBV18, the J call TRBJ2-3; TRBD2 aligns across 10 bases. J gave up 4 bases and V 0 bases, and 4 bases lay outside the gene matches. Germline V gene lookup returns CDR1 KGHSH and CDR2 LQKENI. The CDR3 length is 16 residues. CDR3 nucleotides: TGTGCCAGCTCACCACCGAAAGCGGGGGGGCCAGATACGCAGTATTTT. Its protein product is CASSPPKAGGPDTQYF. Complete variable domain (other parts from reference TRBV18 and TRBJ2-3): NAGVMQNPRHLVRRRGQEARLRCSPMKGHSHVYWYRQLPEEGLKFMVYLQKENIIDESGMPKERFSAEFPKEGPSILRIQQVVRGDSAAYFCASSPPKAGGPDTQYFGPGTRLTVL.

The chain carries TRBV7-6 and TRBJ2-1, with TRBD2 matching over 14 bases. CDR1 and CDR2 from the germline V gene are SGHVS and FNYEAQ. The CDR3 covers 16 residues. V lost 5 bases to trimming and J lost 7 bases; unmatched junction nucleotides: 7. CDR3 coding DNA: TGTGCCAGCAGCCCGTGGACTAGCGGGGGGTTTAATGAGCAGTTCTTC. Its protein product is CASSPWTSGGFNEQFF.

The J gene is TRBJ1-6, the V gene TRBV27; possible D gene TRBD1, 6 bases. Looked up from germline, CDR1 is MNHEY and CDR2 is SMNVEV (reference sequence). This CDR3 contains 12 residues. The ends were cut back, 6 bases at V and 9 bases at J, with 9 bases in the middle. The CDR3 bases are TGTGCCAGCAGACAGGGTGCTTCACCCCTCCACTTT. Protein product: CASRQGASPLHF.

V usage is TRBV28 and J usage is TRBJ2-3; 8 bases fit TRBD2. The germline V gene has CDR1 MDHEN and CDR2 SYDVKM. The CDR3 covers 18 residues. The J segment lost 0 bases and the V segment lost 7 bases, leaving 15 bases of the junction unmatched. CDR3 protein: CASIPLTGGGPSTDTQYF. CDR3 DNA: TGTGCCAGCATTCCTCTTACGGGGGGGGGACCTAGCACAGATACGCAGTATTTT.

The CDR3 loop is CASSSGNSGNTIYF. The CDR3 region has the DNA TGTGCCAGCAGCTCAGGGAATTCTGGAAACACCATATATTTT. The chain links TRBV11-2 to TRBJ1-3; the D gene is possibly TRBD1 (5 bases). Germline V CDR1 and CDR2: SGHAT, FQNNGV. The CDR3 runs to 14 residues. Trimming cost V 4 bases and J 1 base, with 8 bases left between them.

The chain links TRBV9 to TRBJ2-5; 10 nucleotides agree with TRBD1. Losses at the gene ends were 3 bases for V and 2 bases for J; bases not matched to a gene: 4. The CDR3 has 15 residues. The germline V gene encodes CDR1 SGDLS and CDR2 YYNGEE. The CDR3 DNA is TGTGCCAGCAGCGAGGACAGGGGGGGACAAGAGACCCAGTACTTC. Translation: CASSEDRGGQETQYF. Full variable domain (missing parts from reference TRBV9 and TRBJ2-5): DSGVTQTPKHLITATGQRVTLRCSPRSGDLSVYWYQQSLDQGLQFLIQYYNGEERAKGNILERFSAQQFPDLHSELNLSSLELGDSALYFCASSEDRGGQETQYFGPGTRLLVL.

The chain combines TRBV27 with TRBJ1-5; tentative D call: TRBD1 (6 bases). This CDR3 is built from 13 residues. Germline values: CDR1 MNHEY, CDR2 SMNVEV (reference sequence). Trimming left V 4 bases short and J 6 bases short, with 10 bases between. DNA of the CDR3: TGTGCCAGCAGTTCACAGGGTCGTCAGCCCCAGCATTTT. Protein: CASSSQGRQPQHF.

The gene calls are TRBV28 and TRBJ2-1; 7 bases are shared with TRBD2. V was clipped by 1 base and J by 7 bases; unmatched bases: 7. CDR1 is MDHEN and CDR2 is SYDVKM in the germline V gene. The length of the CDR3 is 15 residues. CDR3 sequence reads: CASSLLGSGVNEQFF. CDR3 coding DNA: TGTGCCAGCAGTTTATTAGGGAGCGGGGTAAATGAGCAGTTCTTC.

This sequence joins TRBV5-1 and TRBJ2-6, with D uncertain. Germline-derived CDR1 and CDR2 are SGHRS and YFSETQ. CDR3 length: 15 residues. V was cut by 5 bases and J by 0 bases, with 9 bases left in between. For the CDR3, the DNA is TGCGCCAGCAGACCCGTCAGCTCTGGGGCCAACGTCCTGACTTTC. Encoded protein: CASRPVSSGANVLTF.

The chain combines TRBV5-1 with TRBJ2-5; 8 nucleotides align to TRBD1. This CDR3 is built from 14 residues. Per the germline V gene, CDR1 is SGHRS and CDR2 is YFSETQ. Germline trimming cut 0 bases from V and 7 bases from J; bases unmatched to any gene: 5. The chain's CDR3 is CASSLGQGYGTQYF. The CDR3 DNA sequence: TGCGCCAGCAGCTTGGGACAGGGGTATGGGACCCAGTACTTC.